This TCR beta chain was obtained from a study of blood T cell repertoires in COVID-19. Looking at the study overall: T cells, B-cell-depleted T cells, or PBMCs provided the cDNA or gDNA that served as material.

TCRdb keeps only in-frame clones here, not all; method: immunoSEQ multiplex PCR. The sample lists under 85,000 clones, roughly 80% occurring once. Germline V gene lookup returns CDR1 SNHLY and CDR2 FYNNEI. Trimming stripped 2 bases from V and 4 bases from J, with 18 bases between. This CDR3 region has 16 residues. This TCR derives from a man aged 25-40 years with COVID-19, enrolled during active disease. The chain has TRBV2 and TRBJ2-7; no firm D call. The sample comprised peripheral blood. The CDR3 region has the DNA TGTGCCAGCAGTGAAAACGCCGGGTCTGGCGGTTACGAGCAGTACTTC. It codes for CASSENAGSGGYEQYF.